This passage covers 24 T cell receptor beta chains from one sample sequenced in a study of T cell responses to AZD1222 COVID-19 vaccine. TCRdb keeps only in-frame clones here, not all; method: immunoSEQ multiplex PCR. The table includes about 100,000 clones, roughly 84% detected once. Sequencing was performed on peripheral blood, taken on day 0 of AZD1222 vaccination. The source of these receptors is an adult in good health.

The genes are TRBV19 and TRBJ1-1; 7 nucleotides match TRBD1. V trimming: 3 bases; J trimming: 1 base; junction bases outside the gene matches: 14. This CDR3 has 18 amino acids. CDR1 LNHDA and CDR2 SQIVND come from the germline V gene (reference sequence). The CDR3 reads CASSIPRGQGPPNTEAFF. The CDR3 DNA is TGTGCCAGTAGTATTCCTAGGGGGCAGGGCCCGCCGAACACTGAAGCTTTCTTT.

This clone showed up just a few times. The rearrangement uses TRBV5-6 and TRBJ2-5; 7 bases line up with TRBD2. Germline V gives CDR1 SGHDT, CDR2 YYEEEE. Trimming removed 2 bases from V and 4 bases from J; junction bases left unmatched: 2. The CDR3 is made up of 13 amino acids. The CDR3 region has the DNA TGTGCCAGCAGCTTCGGGGGGACAGAGACCCAGTACTTC. Its protein product is CASSFGGTETQYF.

The gene calls are TRBV6-6 and TRBJ1-2; D is unclear. In germline, CDR1 is MNHNY, CDR2 SVGAGI (reference sequence). The length of the CDR3 is 15 residues. Trimming stripped 2 bases from V and 1 base from J, with 11 bases between. The CDR3 is CASSYLAQNNYGYTF. CDR3 DNA: TGTGCCAGCAGTTACCTGGCACAGAATAACTATGGCTACACCTTC.

This clone was observed once. The chain joins TRBV30 to TRBJ2-3, with 9 bases matching TRBD1. There are 15 residues in the CDR3. The ends lost 3 bases at V and 6 bases at J; junction bases unmatched: 10. CDR1 and CDR2 from the germline V gene are GTSNPN and SVGIG (reference sequence). CDR3 loop: CAWRRGDRDGDTQYF. CDR3 coding DNA: TGTGCCTGGAGGCGAGGGGACAGGGATGGCGATACGCAGTATTTT.

A note on this clone: Different DNA sequences within this sample yield the same CDR3. This chain uses TRBV19 with TRBJ1-4, with TRBD1 identical over 10 bases. V gave up 3 bases and J gave up 6 bases; unmatched junction bases: 1. CDR3 length equals 14 residues. CDR1 and CDR2 (germline): LNHDA, SQIVND (reference sequence). The CDR3 DNA sequence: TGTGCCAGTAGTATGGGGACAGGGGATGAAAAACTGTTTTTT. Residues: CASSMGTGDEKLFF.

For this clone: Other nucleotide sequences from this sample produce the same CDR3. This rearrangement joins TRBV6-5 to TRBJ1-1; D may be TRBD1 (5 bases). The CDR3 consists of 13 residues. Trimming took off 2 bases at V and 2 bases at J, with 6 bases between the two ends. Germline CDR1 reads MNHEY; CDR2 reads SVGAGI. The CDR3, as DNA: TGTGCCAGCAGTTACAGGGGAAACACTGAAGCTTTCTTT. Residues: CASSYRGNTEAFF.

The CDR3 DNA reads as TGTGCCAGCAGCTTTACAGGGATGAGGCGCAATCAGCCCCAGCATTTT. Its translation: CASSFTGMRRNQPQHF. This chain joins TRBV5-6 and TRBJ1-5; D perhaps matches TRBD1 (6 bases). The CDR3 consists of 16 residues. Germline assignment: CDR1 SGHDT and CDR2 YYEEEE. V was pared by 2 bases and J by 2 bases, with 14 bases between. Full variable domain (outside the CDR3, taken from reference TRBV5-6 and TRBJ1-5): DAGVTQSPTHLIKTRGQQVTLRCSPKSGHDTVSWYQQALGQGPQFIFQYYEEEERQRGNFPDRFSGHQFPNYSSELNVNALLLGDSALYLCASSFTGMRRNQPQHFGDGTRLSIL.

V gene TRBV29-1 combines with J gene TRBJ1-4; a weak D match, TRBD1 (5 bases). Germline values: CDR1 SQVTM, CDR2 ANQGSEA. The CDR3 extends over 16 amino acids. V lost 4 bases, J lost 6 bases, and 21 bases lay in between. CDR3 protein: CSVVGNSGGEYEKLFF. CDR3 nucleotide sequence: TGCAGCGTTGTGGGCAACTCGGGGGGGGAATATGAAAAACTGTTTTTT. Full variable domain (outside the CDR3, taken from reference TRBV29-1 and TRBJ1-4): SAVISQKPSRDICQRGTSLTIQCQVDSQVTMMFWYRQQPGQSLTLIATANQGSEATYESGFVIDKFPISRPNLTFSTLTVSNMSPEDSSIYLCSVVGNSGGEYEKLFFGSGTQLSVL.

The rearrangement uses TRBV6-6 and TRBJ1-1; the D gene is possibly TRBD1 (5 bases). V gave up 6 bases and J gave up 2 bases, with 13 bases separating them. The CDR3 contains 14 residues. Germline V gene data show CDR1 as MNHNY and CDR2 as SVGAGI (reference sequence). CDR3 protein: CASRKVGPNTEAFF. The CDR3 coding sequence is TGTGCCAGCAGGAAAGTGGGGCCCAACACTGAAGCTTTCTTT.

The J gene is TRBJ2-7, the V gene TRBV7-2, with TRBD1 matching over 11 bases. The V segment lost 4 bases and the J segment 3 bases; nucleotides outside the gene matches: 5. In germline, CDR1 is SGHTA, CDR2 FQGNSA. The CDR3 spans 15 residues. The CDR3, as DNA: TGTGCCAGCAGCTCACACGGGACAGGGGGCTACGAGCAGTACTTC. Translating it yields CASSSHGTGGYEQYF.

The CDR3 protein is CASTGDGFGQPQHF. In DNA, the CDR3 is TGTGCCAGCACCGGAGATGGGTTCGGTCAGCCCCAGCATTTT. V gene TRBV2 combines with J gene TRBJ1-5; D is unclear. CDR1 and CDR2 from the germline V gene are SNHLY and FYNNEI. Trimming removed 7 bases from V and 6 bases from J, with 16 bases in between. The CDR3 totals 14 residues.

The chain has TRBV14 and TRBJ1-2; no definite D call. The V end lost 5 bases, the J end lost 8 bases, and 15 bases lay between the germline ends. The CDR3 consists of 13 residues. Germline loops: CDR1 SGHDN, CDR2 FVKESK. The CDR3 loop is CASSDLRVGGYTF. CDR3 nucleotides: TGTGCCAGCAGCGACCTCCGTGTTGGGGGCTACACCTTC.

The V gene is TRBV2, the J gene TRBJ2-1, with 11 bases that match TRBD2. V lost 6 bases, J lost 7 bases, and 17 bases stayed unmatched. This CDR3 has 18 residues. The germline V gene encodes CDR1 SNHLY and CDR2 FYNNEI. This CDR3 is CASRESLSGGAPWNEQFF. The CDR3 DNA is TGTGCCAGCAGGGAGAGCCTTAGCGGGGGGGCCCCGTGGAATGAGCAGTTCTTC.

This clone was counted between two and nine times. The chain uses TRBV7-3 and TRBJ2-3; D is ambiguous. The CDR3 loop spans 16 amino acids. In germline, CDR1 is SGHTA, CDR2 FQGTGA. V was pared by 5 bases and J by 1 base, with 16 bases between. The CDR3: CASSRRGAPRTDTQYF. The CDR3 DNA follows: TGTGCCAGCAGCCGTCGCGGAGCGCCCCGCACAGATACGCAGTATTTT.

This clone appeared a single time. The chain links TRBV7-9 to TRBJ1-4, with 7 bases fitting TRBD1. Looked up from germline, CDR1 is SEHNR and CDR2 is FQNEAQ (reference sequence). The ends lost 0 bases at V and 4 bases at J; junction bases unmatched: 2. The CDR3 has 15 residues. The DNA for the CDR3 is TGTGCCAGCAGCTTAGCACAGGGGTATAATGAAAAACTGTTTTTT. Its protein product is CASSLAQGYNEKLFF.

The V call is TRBV4-3, the J call TRBJ2-7; D is unresolved. In germline, CDR1 is LGHNA, CDR2 YSLEER. This CDR3 spans 15 amino acids. V was trimmed by 1 base and J by 3 bases, leaving 13 bases between them. The CDR3 sequence: CASSQGVTAIYEQYF. CDR3 in DNA: TGCGCCAGCAGCCAAGGAGTGACCGCAATCTACGAGCAGTACTTC.

The chain recombines TRBV28 with TRBJ1-6; a possible D gene is TRBD1 (6 bases). This CDR3 is built from 13 residues. Germline V gives CDR1 MDHEN, CDR2 SYDVKM. V shed 6 bases and J shed 12 bases, with 15 bases lying between them. The CDR3 loop is CASSTEGGRPLHF. The CDR3 DNA follows: TGTGCCAGCAGCACCGAGGGGGGGCGACCCCTCCACTTT.

This rearrangement joins TRBV7-9 to TRBJ1-1, with 11 bases that match TRBD1. Germline CDR1 is SEHNR and CDR2 is FQNEAQ (reference sequence). The CDR3 has 17 residues. J lost 11 bases, V lost 5 bases, and 19 bases had no gene match. The CDR3 DNA is TGTGCCAGCAGCCACTTCCCCGGACAGGGGGCTTTTATGGGCGCTTTCTTT. As protein: CASSHFPGQGAFMGAFF.

V is TRBV7-3 and J is TRBJ1-1; a weak D match, TRBD1 (5 bases). V gave up 5 bases and J gave up 1 base, with 14 bases separating them. Germline V gives CDR1 SGHTA, CDR2 FQGTGA. The CDR3 contains 15 residues. CDR3 nucleotides: TGTGCCAGCAGCCTGCTAGGGACCCCGAACACTGAAGCTTTCTTT. This sequence encodes CASSLLGTPNTEAFF.

The rearrangement uses TRBV30 and TRBJ2-5, with 7 bases lining up with TRBD1. The length of the CDR3 is 13 residues. Germline V CDR1 and CDR2: GTSNPN, SVGIG (reference sequence). The junction had 1 base not matched to a gene; V was cut back by 1 base and J by 2 bases. The CDR3 DNA reads TGTGCCTGGAGTGAGGGGGCACAAGAGACCCAGTACTTC. Amino acids: CAWSEGAQETQYF.

The CDR3 reads CASSGGASSPYEQYF. As DNA, the CDR3 is TGTGCCAGCAGCGGGGGAGCATCATCTCCCTACGAGCAGTACTTC. The rearrangement uses TRBV9 and TRBJ2-7, with TRBD2 as a possible D gene (5 bases). The CDR3 is 15 amino acids. Germline V gives CDR1 SGDLS, CDR2 YYNGEE. Between the trimmed V and J ends, which lost 3 bases and 2 bases, there was a span of 15 bases.

The chain combines TRBV2 with TRBJ1-3, with TRBD1 matching 7 bases. The junction had 7 bases not matched to a gene; V was cut back by 6 bases and J by 5 bases. CDR1 is SNHLY, CDR2 FYNNEI, per germline. CDR3 length: 14 amino acids. The CDR3 loop is CASRGGGLRNTIYF. The CDR3 nucleotides are TGTGCCAGCAGAGGAGGGGGCTTACGAAACACCATATATTTT.

J is TRBJ2-2 and V is TRBV6-5; D remains unclear. This CDR3 is built from 15 residues. In germline, CDR1 is MNHEY, CDR2 SVGAGI. Trimming cost V 4 bases and J 4 bases, with 13 bases left between them. The CDR3: CASSSMMLVTGELFF. The DNA of the CDR3 is TGTGCCAGCAGTTCTATGATGTTGGTCACCGGGGAGCTGTTTTTT.

The DNA for the CDR3 is TGTGCCAGTAGTTTAGTGAACTGGGGAGAAAAACTGTTTTTT. Translation: CASSLVNWGEKLFF. J is TRBJ1-4 and V is TRBV19; no clear D. Germline lookup yields CDR1 LNHDA and CDR2 SQIVND (reference sequence). This CDR3 has 14 residues. Deletions cut 5 bases from V and 8 bases from J, with 15 bases between.